Reported below is one T cell receptor beta chain. Additional DNA sequences in this sample encode the identical CDR3. Seattle's enrolled individuals joined amid active infection and were then monitored longitudinally. Profiled with immunoSEQ multiplex PCR; TCRdb holds only in-frame clones, not every one. The sample holds about 420,000 clones, roughly 90% seen once. Trimming left V 2 bases short and J 6 bases short, with 4 bases between. The CDR3 contains 12 residues. The data originate from a study of blood T cell repertoires in COVID-19. Looking at the study overall: Material from acute and convalescent COVID-19 was sourced from the United States, Italy and Spain. In each case, the material was cDNA or gDNA derived from T cells, B-cell-depleted T cells, or PBMCs.

The chain joins TRBV12-3 or TRBV12-4 to TRBJ2-2; no reliable D call. The receptor was isolated from a young man with COVID-19, enrolled during active disease. Sequencing was performed on peripheral blood. In DNA form, the CDR3 reads TGTGCCAGCAGTTTATCCGCCGGGGAGCTGTTTTTT. Protein sequence: CASSLSAGELFF.